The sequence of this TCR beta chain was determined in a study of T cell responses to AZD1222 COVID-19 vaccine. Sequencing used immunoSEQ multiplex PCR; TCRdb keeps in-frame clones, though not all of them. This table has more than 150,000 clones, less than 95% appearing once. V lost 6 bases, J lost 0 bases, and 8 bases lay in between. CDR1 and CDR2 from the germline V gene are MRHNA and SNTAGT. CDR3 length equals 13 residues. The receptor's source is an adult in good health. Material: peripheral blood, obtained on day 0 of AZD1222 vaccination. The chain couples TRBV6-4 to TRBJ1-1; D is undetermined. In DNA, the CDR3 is TGTGCCAGCAGACTCGACTTGAACACTGAAGCTTTCTTT. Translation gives CASRLDLNTEAFF.